The clone carrying this T cell receptor (beta chain) was recorded a few times. Antigen unknown. Isolated RNA was reverse transcribed into cDNA used as the sequencing template. The data were produced by immunoSEQ multiplex PCR, yet TCRdb's version contains in-frame clones alone and is incomplete. The sample includes around 190,000 clones, 64% of them seen just once. The source of the sample is a study of CD8+ T cells in alopecia areata. Study-wide results and caveats: How baseline CD8+ expansion relates to response remains uncertain (there was one nonresponder). Scalp repertoires also include resident alphabeta T cells from normal skin.

Treatment specified: oral pan-JAK inhibitor, 5-10 mg twice daily. As part of sample collection, lesional scalp punch biopsies and peripheral blood were taken from alopecia areata patients. The clonotype comes from a human donor with alopecia areata. Sequenced here: CD4+ T cells sorted from blood, sampled at week 4, from a patient treated with tofacitinib.

In DNA, the CDR3 is TGTGCCAGCAGAAAGGGGACCACTGAAGCTTTCTTT. It specifies CASRKGTTEAFF. The V and J genes are TRBV6-6 and TRBJ1-1, with D possibly TRBD1 on 5 matching bases. V lost 6 bases to trimming and J lost 4 bases, with 9 bases between them. The CDR3 loop spans 12 amino acids. Germline CDR1 MNHNY, CDR2 SVGAGI (reference sequence).